This T cell receptor beta chain is drawn from a study of shared clonotypes between healthy human individuals (TCRdb year 2020). Context from the whole study: A couple of women and three men aged 18 to 49 years were included in the cohort. Per donor, leukapheresis produced somewhere between about 0.9 and 10 billion PBMCs. For each donor, CD4 naive and CD4 memory were each run on three plates, CD8 naive on two plates, and CD8 memory on one plate. Blood TCR repertoires of about five healthy adults were deeply sequenced to estimate repertoire size and the extent of clonotype sharing between individuals. To increase sequencing depth and limit assay-specific biases, TCR repertoire library preparation and sequencing were carried out by different laboratories using diverse techniques.

TCR CDR3 regions were amplified from genomic DNA by multiplex PCR using the deep immunoSEQ assay. Genomic DNA extracted from each cell subset was distributed evenly over all wells of several immunoSEQ 96-well plates, and each plate served as one replicate. For sorted subsets, about 210 ng of genomic DNA, equivalent to around 30,000 T cell genomes, went into each replicate PCR. Purified libraries were quantified with a Qubit 3.0 fluorometer, sized on a Bioanalyzer 2100, and re-quantified with the KAPA Library Quantification kit. A separate single-read 150-cycle Illumina NextSeq 550 flow cell was used to sequence each immunoSEQ 96-well plate. The published analysis was carried out like this. The immunoSEQ output contained only junctional sequences without quality scores, so filtering could not match that applied to full-length reads. Sequences were annotated with PyIR, a Python wrapper for IgBLAST v1.9, and V/J genes and CDR3 were assigned using IMGT germline references. Reads with weak V/J assignments (E-value above 1e-6), missing CDR3, stop codons, out-of-frame junctions, or ambiguous translated residues were removed. V3J clonotypes were defined as sequences sharing an identical inferred V gene, J gene, and CDR3 amino acid sequence. To compute the percentage overlap between repertoires, the number of shared unique clonotypes was divided by the size of the smaller repertoire. Three approaches were used to assess repertoire richness: RTK rarefaction, the Chao1 estimator, and Recon v2.1 estimates of unobserved clonotypes. For all TCRbeta clonotypes obtained by the gDNA method from a few donors, generation probabilities were computed with OLGA. TCRdb provides this immuneACCESS table in a form limited to in-frame rearrangements. Some clones are lacking; in checked studies, under half of them reflect an unresolved V gene, and why the rest are absent is not known. D and trimming were read from the DNA, whereas the V and J calls and clone size are those reported in that table. This sample comprises 1.6 million or so clones, 98% of them detected only once. In total, the top ten clones hold approximately 0.4% of the sample.

Healthy HIV-negative adults with no recently reported acute infections or vaccinations were included as donors. Only Caucasian adults living in Nashville, Tennessee, USA were represented among the donors. CD4+ T cells were enriched by magnetic negative selection, after which naive cells were positively selected on CD45RA and the negative fraction was taken as the memory subset. Blood was collected by leukapheresis, and PBMCs were isolated by Ficoll-Histopaque density gradient centrifugation and then cryopreserved in liquid nitrogen vapor phase. Analytical flow cytometry was used to check the purity and quantity of every magnetically sorted T cell population. Genomic DNA was isolated from each sorted fraction and quantified by UV absorbance on a Nanodrop 2000c. Per the germline V gene (reference sequence), DFQATT is the CDR1 and SNEGSKA is the CDR2. The V end loses 5 bases and the J end loses 3 bases, and a stretch of 5 bases separates them. CDR3 length: 10 amino acids, cysteine to phenylalanine. Only the CDR3 DNA is retained, 30 bases long and in frame from the first base.

Here is what the overall study found, with its caveats: Sampling was restricted to blood, and TCR repertoires in tissues likely differ from the TCR repertoires found in blood. Sharing across a few donors was observed for about 5% of naive CD4, about 4% of naive CD8, 2% to 2.5% of memory CD4, and roughly 0.4% of memory CD8 clonotypes. Incomplete sequencing was indicated by rarefaction of sorted-subset datasets, despite the large sequencing depth. Compared with non-shared clonotypes, the clonotypes found in all four sorted-subset donors had higher generation probabilities. Based on pairwise subsampling, the degree of clonotype sharing among donors was expected to be affected by sequencing depth. Because the study included a small number of donors, the genetic and exposure-history diversity represented was limited. Naive subsets generally had larger estimated clonotype richness than memory subsets.

With regard to this clone: It has no known antigen specificity. No base quality information exists; no much larger clone differs at one position. At the DNA level, this CDR3 is encoded by other sequences in the same sample as well.

This receptor was identified in a young man in good health. In this chain, TRBV20-1 is recombined with TRBJ2-7; a tentative D call is TRBD2 (5 bases match). Sequencing was performed on naive CD4+ T cells sorted from blood. Interpreted using the paper, the cell subset or site label stands for: CD45RA+ positively selected. The DNA is TGCAGTGCTCGGGGCTACGAGCAGTACTTC. This codes for CSARGYEQYF.